The clone carrying this T cell receptor (beta chain) was seen repeatedly, ten times or more. Its target is unknown. This sample was taken from a study of identical twins. Study-wide results and caveats: Findings came from cross-sectional statistics, without long-term follow-up of donors.

Germline V gives CDR1 SGHVS, CDR2 FNYEAQ. The CDR3 spans 13 residues. The V end lost 4 bases, the J end lost 3 bases, and 9 bases lay between the germline ends. With no exceptions, donors were healthy Caucasians. Template switching, a step in the protocol, added a universal primer site, and cDNA carried unique molecular identifiers. TCRdb redid the calling of the 5' RACE reads with MiXCR, one entry per CDR3 protein. The sample has around 680,000 distinct CDR3 sequences, 8.6% seen once. These data were also filed under a second study, of yellow fever vaccine responses in identical twins.

The sequencing input was PBMCs. This clonotype originated in a woman aged 18-30 years in good health. This chain uses TRBV7-6 with TRBJ2-5; tentative D call: TRBD2 (5 bases). Here the CDR3 DNA reads TGTGCCAGCAGCTCCTGGGGAGAAGAGACCCAGTACTTC. The encoded protein is CASSSWGEETQYF.